The 5 T cell receptor beta chains listed next were all sequenced from one sample in a study of blood T cell repertoires in COVID-19. Measured with immunoSEQ multiplex PCR; TCRdb has only the in-frame clones, and not every one. The table lists about 190,000 clones, around 79% of them singletons. Input material: peripheral blood. All receptors come from a woman aged 45-60 years with acute or convalescent COVID-19.

A remark on this clone: This sample includes further DNA sequences coding for the same CDR3. V usage is TRBV20-1 and J usage is TRBJ2-7, with D possibly being TRBD2 (5 bases). Germline V gene data show CDR1 as DFQATT and CDR2 as SNEGSKA (reference sequence). Between the trimmed V and J ends, which lost 4 bases and 2 bases, there was a span of 6 bases. The CDR3 contains 11 residues. CDR3 protein: CSATGTYEQYF. The CDR3 region has the DNA TGCAGTGCTACGGGAACCTACGAGCAGTACTTC.

This chain links TRBV5-6 with TRBJ1-2; 8 bases match TRBD1. The germline V gene encodes CDR1 SGHDT and CDR2 YYEEEE. CDR3 length: 14 residues. After removal of 2 bases from V and 7 bases from J, the junction contained 7 bases not matched to a gene. The CDR3 nucleotides read TGTGCCAGCAGCTTCGACAGGGGAGGGCTTGGCTACACCTTC. It translates to CASSFDRGGLGYTF. Drawing the rest from reference TRBV5-6 and TRBJ1-2, the complete variable domain is DAGVTQSPTHLIKTRGQQVTLRCSPKSGHDTVSWYQQALGQGPQFIFQYYEEEERQRGNFPDRFSGHQFPNYSSELNVNALLLGDSALYLCASSFDRGGLGYTFGSGTRLTVV.

The V gene is TRBV5-1, the J gene TRBJ2-2, with TRBD1 matching over 8 bases. The V gene's germline CDR1 is SGHRS and CDR2 YFSETQ. This CDR3 comprises 17 residues. With V trimmed by 4 bases and J by 4 bases, 12 bases remained unmatched. CDR3 DNA: TGCGCCAGCAGCCCCTCAATTGGACAGGGAGGCACCGGGGAGCTGTTTTTT. Residues: CASSPSIGQGGTGELFF.

The V call is TRBV6-5, the J call TRBJ2-2, with 7 positions matching TRBD1. The CDR3 runs to 14 residues. Germline values: CDR1 MNHEY, CDR2 SVGAGI. The J segment lost 2 bases and the V segment lost 8 bases, leaving 5 bases of the junction unmatched. As DNA, the CDR3 is TGTGCCAGCCGACGGGACAGAAACACCGGGGAGCTGTTTTTT. It translates to CASRRDRNTGELFF.

This sequence joins TRBV30 and TRBJ2-7, with 8 bases aligning to TRBD1. Germline loops: CDR1 GTSNPN, CDR2 SVGIG (reference sequence). V was clipped by 6 bases and J by 2 bases; unmatched bases: 15. This CDR3 is 16 amino acids long. CDR3 nucleotides: TGTGCCTGTCGCGAGTGGGGAGCAGGGGGCACCTACGAGCAGTACTTC. Translating gives CACREWGAGGTYEQYF.